The 25 T cell receptor beta chains below all came from one sample that was sequenced in a study of yellow fever vaccine responses in identical twins. One entry per CDR3 protein, called by TCRdb with MiXCR from the RT-PCR reads. The table lists approximately 16,000 distinct CDR3 sequences, about four fifths of them singletons, with about 1.7% in the top ten. Sample: T cells from blood (PBMCs), unsorted or a sorted subset (not recorded which), taken before or after yellow fever vaccination (not recorded which). These receptors originate from a woman in her late teens or twenties who received the yellow fever vaccine.

In this sample, this clonotype turned up once. This sequence joins TRBV9 and TRBJ2-2; D call uncertain. The germline V gene encodes CDR1 SGDLS and CDR2 YYNGEE. Trimming left V 4 bases short and J 5 bases short, with 18 bases between. The CDR3 consists of 16 residues. The CDR3 DNA is TGTGCCAGCAGCCCAGGAACCTCTAAAGGGACCGGGGAGCTGTTTTTT. Its translation: CASSPGTSKGTGELFF.

The V gene is TRBV5-4, the J gene TRBJ2-7; tentatively, D is TRBD1 or TRBD2 (5 bases each). Germline V gene lookup returns CDR1 SGHNT and CDR2 YYREEE (reference sequence). Between the trimmed V and J ends, which lost 4 bases and 5 bases, there was a span of 16 bases. The CDR3 runs to 14 residues. The CDR3, as DNA: TGTGCCAGCAGCCGGGAAGGGGCGCGGGACGAGCAGTACTTC. This codes for CASSREGARDEQYF.

The chain combines TRBV9 with TRBJ2-2, with D possibly being TRBD1 (6 bases). Trimming took off 3 bases at V and 5 bases at J, with 11 bases between the two ends. The germline gives CDR1 SGDLS, CDR2 YYNGEE. This CDR3 has 14 amino acids. CDR3 protein: CASSGQGRTGELFF. The CDR3 DNA reads as TGTGCCAGCAGCGGGCAGGGGCGTACCGGGGAGCTGTTTTTT.

This clonotype has a handful of counts. The chain uses TRBV29-1 and TRBJ1-4; D gene uncertain. Germline loops: CDR1 SQVTM, CDR2 ANQGSEA. The CDR3 consists of 13 residues. CDR3 sequence: CRVLGSTNEKLFF. As DNA, the CDR3 is TGCAGAGTTCTGGGGTCTACTAATGAAAAACTGTTTTTT. Full variable domain (outside the CDR3, taken from reference TRBV29-1 and TRBJ1-4): SAVISQKPSRDICQRGTSLTIQCQVDSQVTMMFWYRQQPGQSLTLIATANQGSEATYESGFVIDKFPISRPNLTFSTLTVSNMSPEDSSIYLCRVLGSTNEKLFFGSGTQLSVL.

V is TRBV19 and J is TRBJ2-3; 10 bases agree with TRBD1. Germline-derived CDR1 and CDR2 are LNHDA and SQIVND (reference sequence). There are 15 residues in the CDR3. With 7 bases clipped from V and 1 base from J, the junction kept 5 bases outside the gene matches. CDR3 nucleotides: TGTGCCAGTAAACCGGACAGGGGGGGCACAGATACGCAGTATTTT. As protein: CASKPDRGGTDTQYF.

The chain recombines TRBV2 with TRBJ2-3; 7 positions agree with TRBD2. The germline gives CDR1 SNHLY, CDR2 FYNNEI. The CDR3 spans 14 residues. The V gene end was trimmed by 7 bases and the J gene end by 2 bases; junction bases not matched to a gene: 6. CDR3 DNA sequence: TGTGCCAGCAATCGGGGGGACTTCACAGATACGCAGTATTTT. As protein: CASNRGDFTDTQYF.

The chain employs TRBV6-2 or TRBV6-3 and TRBJ2-1; D remains ambiguous. V was clipped by 1 base and J by 9 bases, with 7 bases between them. Per germline, CDR1 MNHEY and CDR2 SVGEGT. The CDR3 has 12 residues. For the CDR3, the DNA is TGTGCCAGCAGTTACTTCGTCGGTGAGCAGTTCTTC. Encoded protein: CASSYFVGEQFF.

This clonotype was seen a single time. The chain recombines TRBV25-1 with TRBJ2-7; TRBD1 aligns across 8 bases. Germline V gives CDR1 MGHDK, CDR2 SYGVNS. The V gene end was trimmed by 1 base and the J gene end by 1 base; junction bases not matched to a gene: 3. This CDR3 region has 15 residues. The CDR3 reads CASSESRDRSYEQYF. CDR3 sequence (DNA): TGTGCCAGCAGTGAATCCCGGGACAGGTCCTACGAGCAGTACTTC.

Here the CDR3 reads CASSEAAGTGGKDTQYF. For the CDR3, the DNA is TGTGCCAGCAGTGAAGCTGCAGGGACAGGGGGAAAAGATACGCAGTATTTT. The J gene is TRBJ2-3, the V gene TRBV6-1, with 11 bases aligning to TRBD1. Trimming cost V 0 bases and J 5 bases; bases outside gene matches: 7. Germline CDR1 is MNHNS and CDR2 is SASEGT. The CDR3 consists of 17 residues.

The chain is built from TRBV29-1 and TRBJ2-5, with 7 bases lining up with TRBD1. The CDR3 runs to 13 residues. Germline V lookup: CDR1 SQVTM, CDR2 ANQGSEA. V was pared by 4 bases and J by 2 bases, with 4 bases of the junction left unmatched. CDR3 sequence reads: CSVAGTDQETQYF. Here the CDR3 DNA reads TGCAGCGTTGCCGGGACAGATCAAGAGACCCAGTACTTC.

A remark on this clonotype: One end of the junction varies from germline; a read error may be responsible. The chain couples TRBV20-1 to TRBJ2-5; no definite D call. The germline CDR1 and CDR2 sequences are DFQATT and SNEGSKA (reference sequence). This CDR3 has 14 residues. CDR3 coding DNA: TGCAGTGCTAGAGATCGGTCGGTAAGAGAGAGCCAGTACTTC. It translates to CSARDRSVRESQYF.

The chain recombines TRBV7-3 with TRBJ2-7, with 7 nucleotides matching TRBD2. The CDR3 runs 14 residues. V was pared by 5 bases and J by 5 bases, with 9 bases of the junction left unmatched. In germline, CDR1 is SGHTA, CDR2 FQGTGA. CDR3 coding DNA: TGTGCCAGCAGCGCCGGGGGGAAGCTTCACGAGCAGTACTTC. Protein product: CASSAGGKLHEQYF.

The chain couples TRBV2 to TRBJ2-3; TRBD1 aligns across 7 bases. This CDR3 has 15 residues. J gave up 1 base and V 5 bases, and 6 bases lay outside the gene matches. From germline, CDR1 is SNHLY and CDR2 FYNNEI. The CDR3 sequence: CASSKSGTGTDTQYF. CDR3 DNA sequence: TGTGCCAGCAGTAAATCCGGGACAGGCACAGATACGCAGTATTTT.

The chain links TRBV29-1 to TRBJ2-5, with a tentative D call TRBD1 (5 bases). Germline loops: CDR1 SQVTM, CDR2 ANQGSEA. The CDR3 length is 12 residues. The V end was cut by 7 bases, the J end by 7 bases, with 16 bases between. CDR3 protein: CSAGAFLRTQYF. CDR3 bases: TGCAGCGCTGGGGCTTTCCTTCGGACCCAGTACTTC.

This sequence joins TRBV5-1 and TRBJ2-2; D might be TRBD1 (5 bases). The V gene lost 0 bases and the J gene lost 4 bases, with 10 bases spanning the gap. Germline V gene data show CDR1 as SGHRS and CDR2 as YFSETQ. CDR3 length: 15 residues. The CDR3 DNA reads TGCGCCAGCAGCTTGGAGGCAGGGTCCACCGGGGAGCTGTTTTTT. It translates to CASSLEAGSTGELFF. Full variable domain (missing parts from reference TRBV5-1 and TRBJ2-2): KAGVTQTPRYLIKTRGQQVTLSCSPISGHRSVSWYQQTPGQGLQFLFEYFSETQRNKGNFPGRFSGRQFSNSRSEMNVSTLELGDSALYLCASSLEAGSTGELFFGEGSRLTVL.

This clonotype was counted a single time. The gene calls are TRBV7-6 and TRBJ1-4, with D tentatively TRBD1 (5 bases). The CDR3 runs to 15 residues. CDR1 SGHVS and CDR2 FNYEAQ come from the germline V gene. V lost 4 bases, J lost 2 bases, and 11 bases lay in between. The DNA for the CDR3 is TGTGCCAGCAGCTCTGCCGGGACTACTAATGAAAAACTGTTTTTT. Translation: CASSSAGTTNEKLFF.

This chain joins TRBV3-1 and TRBJ1-5, with no clear D. V was pared by 1 base and J by 7 bases, with 5 bases between. This CDR3 has 12 residues. Germline values: CDR1 LGHDT, CDR2 YNNKEL (reference sequence). Written as DNA, the CDR3 is TGTGCCAGCAGCCAAGGAGACCAGCCCCAGCATTTT. It encodes CASSQGDQPQHF.

This chain joins TRBV11-2 and TRBJ2-1, with 9 bases lining up with TRBD2. V dropped 5 bases and J dropped 6; count of bases not matched to a gene: 14. CDR1 SGHAT and CDR2 FQNNGV come from the germline V gene. The CDR3 is 17 residues long. CDR3 protein: CASSAVPGASGTNEQFF. CDR3 in DNA: TGTGCCAGCAGCGCAGTCCCCGGGGCTAGCGGGACCAATGAGCAGTTCTTC.

The chain joins TRBV27 to TRBJ1-6; a weak D match, TRBD1 (6 bases). The CDR3 contains 15 residues. Germline V gene lookup returns CDR1 MNHEY and CDR2 SMNVEV (reference sequence). The ends were cut back, 5 bases at V and 3 bases at J, with 11 bases in the middle. CDR3 nucleotides: TGTGCCAGCAGTCCGGAGGGGGGCTATAATTCACCCCTCCACTTT. This gives the protein CASSPEGGYNSPLHF.

The chain has TRBV28 and TRBJ2-3; 11 bases align to TRBD2. The CDR3 covers 17 residues. CDR1 and CDR2 (germline): MDHEN, SYDVKM. V was pared by 6 bases and J by 1 base, with 9 bases of the junction left unmatched. The CDR3 protein is CASRGLAVPSRTDTQYF. The CDR3 DNA reads as TGTGCCAGCAGGGGACTAGCGGTCCCCTCTCGCACAGATACGCAGTATTTT.

This chain joins TRBV4-3 and TRBJ1-1; TRBD1 matches at 8 bases. V dropped 4 bases and J dropped 0; count of bases not matched to a gene: 1. Germline lookup yields CDR1 LGHNA and CDR2 YSLEER. The CDR3 loop spans 14 amino acids. The CDR3 nucleotides are TGCGCCAGCAGCCGGGACAGGATGAACACTGAAGCTTTCTTT. This sequence encodes CASSRDRMNTEAFF.

The chain carries TRBV20-1 and TRBJ1-3; no firm D call. The CDR3 consists of 13 residues. V was cut by 2 bases and J by 0 bases, with 5 bases left in between. Germline V gene sequence: CDR1 DFQATT, CDR2 SNEGSKA (reference sequence). The CDR3 region has the DNA TGCAGTGCTAGAACAAACTCTGGAAACACCATATATTTT. This sequence encodes CSARTNSGNTIYF.

The V gene is TRBV5-1, the J gene TRBJ1-2; TRBD1 matches at 8 bases. J gave up 4 bases and V 0 bases, and 5 bases lay outside the gene matches. CDR1 and CDR2 from the germline V gene are SGHRS and YFSETQ. This CDR3 is 15 amino acids long. This CDR3 is CASSLGQGIGYGYTF. The CDR3 nucleotides are TGCGCCAGCAGCTTGGGACAGGGGATCGGCTATGGCTACACCTTC.

The chain's CDR3 is CASSQEGRGAYEQYF. The CDR3 nucleotides are TGCGCCAGCAGCCAAGAGGGGCGGGGGGCCTACGAGCAGTACTTC. The genes are TRBV4-3 and TRBJ2-7, with 8 bases identical to TRBD2. This CDR3 is built from 15 residues. Germline trimming cut 0 bases from V and 2 bases from J; bases unmatched to any gene: 3. Germline-derived CDR1 and CDR2 are LGHNA and YSLEER.

The rearrangement links TRBV18 to TRBJ1-4; D not resolved. From germline, CDR1 is KGHSH and CDR2 LQKENI. This CDR3 region has 13 residues. V shed 4 bases and J shed 4 bases, with 7 bases lying between them. The CDR3 loop is CASSQQLNEKLFF. CDR3 nucleotide sequence: TGTGCCAGCTCACAACAGCTTAATGAAAAACTGTTTTTT.